These 21 T cell receptor beta chains originate from one sample sequenced in a study of blood T cells in healthy people across ages. The second PCR ran roughly 7 to 12 cycles with a sample-barcoded 5' primer and J-beta primers. Via MiXCR, TCRdb re-called the 5' RACE reads, giving one row per CDR3 protein. The sample has 800,000 or so distinct CDR3 sequences; approximately 25% are singletons. The same sample was also studied in work on T cells of mothers and their children.

The sample comprised blood. These TCRs come from a boy under 18 in good health.

The J gene is TRBJ2-1, the V gene TRBV5-5; no clear D. The length of the CDR3 is 16 residues. The V gene lost 0 bases and the J gene lost 0 bases, with 10 bases spanning the gap. Looked up from germline, CDR1 is SGHKS and CDR2 is YYEKEE (reference sequence). CDR3 residues: CASSLEQISSYNEQFF. In nucleotides, the CDR3 is TGTGCCAGCAGCTTGGAACAGATAAGCTCCTACAATGAGCAGTTCTTC.

CDR3 in amino acids: CASSQSDTSQETQYF. The CDR3 bases are TGTGCCAGTAGTCAATCGGACACCTCCCAAGAGACCCAGTACTTC. This chain uses TRBV19 with TRBJ2-5; weak D call: TRBD1 (5 bases). CDR1 is LNHDA and CDR2 is SQIVND in the germline V gene (reference sequence). The length of the CDR3 is 15 residues. The V end was cut by 5 bases, the J end by 1 base, with 14 bases between. The variable domain in full, completed from reference TRBV19 and TRBJ2-5, reads DGGITQSPKYLFRKEGQNVTLSCEQNLNHDAMYWYRQDPGQGLRLIYYSQIVNDFQKGDIAEGYSVSREKKESFPLTVTSAQKNPTAFYLCASSQSDTSQETQYFGPGTRLLVL.

The rearrangement uses TRBV20-1 and TRBJ1-5; D possibly corresponds to TRBD1 (6 bases). This CDR3 has 14 residues. V was clipped by 3 bases and J by 5 bases, with 14 bases between them. Germline CDR1 DFQATT, CDR2 SNEGSKA (reference sequence). Here the CDR3 reads CSARAGAVDQPQHF. The CDR3 DNA reads TGCAGTGCTAGGGCGGGGGCGGTTGATCAGCCCCAGCATTTT.

The chain links TRBV29-1 to TRBJ2-5; perhaps TRBD2 as D (5 bases). The V gene's germline CDR1 is SQVTM and CDR2 ANQGSEA. This CDR3 has 12 amino acids. The ends were cut back, 3 bases at V and 4 bases at J, with 9 bases in the middle. The CDR3 nucleotides are TGCAGCGTTGAGGGCGAGGGAGAGACCCAGTACTTC. Translating gives CSVEGEGETQYF.

The rearrangement links TRBV18 to TRBJ2-1, with TRBD2 matching over 9 bases. This CDR3 has 16 residues. Germline V gene data show CDR1 as KGHSH and CDR2 as LQKENI. With V trimmed by 2 bases and J by 0 bases, 2 bases remained unmatched. This CDR3 reads CASSPASGASYNEQFF. The CDR3 DNA follows: TGTGCCAGCTCACCAGCTAGCGGGGCCTCCTACAATGAGCAGTTCTTC.

The V and J genes are TRBV7-2 and TRBJ2-4, with TRBD2 as a possible D gene (6 bases). Trimming cost V 3 bases and J 0 bases, with 15 bases left between them. The CDR3 runs 17 residues. Per the germline V gene, CDR1 is SGHTA and CDR2 is FQGNSA. The DNA of the CDR3 is TGTGCCAGCAGCTTTTCTATAGCGGCCCTAGCCAAAAACATTCAGTACTTC. This gives the protein CASSFSIAALAKNIQYF.

This clonotype was seen a few times. This sequence joins TRBV25-1 and TRBJ2-5; possibly TRBD1 for D (6 bases). This CDR3 spans 15 amino acids. Trimming removed 8 bases at V and 0 bases at J, with 16 bases between. The V gene's germline CDR1 is MGHDK and CDR2 SYGVNS. In DNA form, the CDR3 reads TGTGCCAGCGAGGGTAACACAGGGAACCAAGAGACCCAGTACTTC. As protein: CASEGNTGNQETQYF.

The chain links TRBV7-9 to TRBJ2-4; D uncertain. The CDR3 runs to 17 residues. V lost 1 base and J lost 0, with 13 bases in between. From germline, CDR1 is SEHNR and CDR2 FQNEAQ (reference sequence). For the CDR3, the DNA is TGTGCCAGCAGCTTAGTCGTGGCAGACCCAGCCAAAAACATTCAGTACTTC. Protein sequence: CASSLVVADPAKNIQYF.

The chain carries TRBV6-2 or TRBV6-3 and TRBJ2-2, with 9 bases identical to TRBD2. Looked up from germline, CDR1 is MNHEY and CDR2 is SVGEGT. V lost 6 bases to trimming and J lost 0 bases; unmatched junction nucleotides: 5. The CDR3 sequence is 16 residues long. The CDR3 bases are TGTGCCAGCAGATTTAGCGGGAGAGCGAACACCGGGGAGCTGTTTTTT. Encoded protein: CASRFSGRANTGELFF.

This chain uses TRBV5-5 with TRBJ2-2, with D perhaps TRBD1 or TRBD2 (5 bases each). Trimming left V 5 bases short and J 6 bases short, with 5 bases between. The CDR3 extends over 11 amino acids. Germline CDR1 SGHKS, CDR2 YYEKEE (reference sequence). Here the CDR3 DNA reads TGTGCCAGCAGGGGGGCCGGGGAGCTGTTTTTT. It codes for CASRGAGELFF.

The CDR3 region has the DNA TGTGCCAGCAGCCAAGGCTGGGGTTCCGAGGCGACTAATTCACCCCTCCACTTT. It encodes CASSQGWGSEATNSPLHF. The chain uses TRBV4-2 and TRBJ1-6, with D hard to call. The CDR3 runs to 18 residues. The germline gives CDR1 LGHNA, CDR2 YNFKEQ. V shed 1 base and J shed 6 bases, with 19 bases lying between them.

V usage is TRBV5-1 and J usage is TRBJ2-3, with D perhaps TRBD2 (5 bases). CDR3 length: 15 residues. Germline-derived CDR1 and CDR2 are SGHRS and YFSETQ. V shed 0 bases and J shed 6 bases, with 14 bases lying between them. This chain's CDR3 is CASSLGGLRGDTQYF. CDR3 in DNA: TGCGCCAGCAGCTTGGGTGGCTTAAGAGGGGATACGCAGTATTTT.

This clonotype appeared a few times. The V gene is TRBV5-1, the J gene TRBJ1-1; TRBD1 is a possible D gene (5 bases). The CDR3 covers 14 residues. From germline, CDR1 is SGHRS and CDR2 YFSETQ. Trimming took off 2 bases at V and 5 bases at J, with 13 bases between the two ends. The CDR3 here is CASSFDPGRTEAFF. The CDR3 DNA reads TGCGCCAGCAGCTTTGATCCAGGGAGGACTGAAGCTTTCTTT.

The DNA for the CDR3 is TGTGCCAGCAGCGTGGAGAGCGAATCCTACAATGAGCAGTTCTTC. Encoded protein: CASSVESESYNEQFF. The chain employs TRBV9 and TRBJ2-1, with unresolved D. The germline V gene has CDR1 SGDLS and CDR2 YYNGEE. Trimming stripped 2 bases from V and 1 base from J, with 10 bases between. The CDR3 extends over 15 amino acids. Supplemented by reference TRBV9 and TRBJ2-1, the full variable domain reads DSGVTQTPKHLITATGQRVTLRCSPRSGDLSVYWYQQSLDQGLQFLIQYYNGEERAKGNILERFSAQQFPDLHSELNLSSLELGDSALYFCASSVESESYNEQFFGPGTRLTVL.

CDR3 nucleotide sequence: TGTGCCAGCAGTGGGACGACGGGATCCGGGGAGCTGTTTTTT. Its protein is CASSGTTGSGELFF. This chain connects TRBV28 to TRBJ2-2; D possibly matches TRBD1 or TRBD2 (5 bases each). This CDR3 has 14 residues. V was pared by 5 bases and J by 6 bases, with 13 bases between. Germline values: CDR1 MDHEN, CDR2 SYDVKM.

The chain carries TRBV7-2 and TRBJ2-7; 10 nucleotides align to TRBD2. The CDR3 contains 13 residues. Germline V gene lookup returns CDR1 SGHTA and CDR2 FQGNSA. With 1 base clipped from V and 7 bases from J, the junction kept 1 base outside the gene matches. Here the CDR3 DNA reads TGTGCCAGCAGCTTAGAACTAGCGGGGGAGCAGTACTTC. It is translated as CASSLELAGEQYF. Looking up the rest from reference TRBV7-2 and TRBJ2-7 gives the full variable domain: GAGVSQSPSNKVTEKGKDVELRCDPISGHTALYWYRQSLGQGLEFLIYFQGNSAPDKSGLPSDRFSAERTGGSVSTLTIQRTQQEDSAVYLCASSLELAGEQYFGPGTRLTVT.

This clonotype was picked up a small number of times. The V gene is TRBV5-1, the J gene TRBJ2-3; D remains ambiguous. The CDR3 is 13 amino acids. Germline assignment: CDR1 SGHRS and CDR2 YFSETQ. The V gene lost 0 bases and the J gene lost 2 bases, with 4 bases spanning the gap. The CDR3 DNA reads TGCGCCAGCAGCTTGGCTGTCACAGATACGCAGTATTTT. This translates into CASSLAVTDTQYF.

The chain joins TRBV20-1 to TRBJ2-2; the match to TRBD2 covers 8 bases. With 2 bases clipped from V and 3 bases from J, the junction kept 2 bases outside the gene matches. This CDR3 is 14 amino acids long. Germline loops: CDR1 DFQATT, CDR2 SNEGSKA (reference sequence). The CDR3 loop reads CSARPGGDTGELFF. CDR3 DNA: TGCAGTGCTAGACCGGGAGGGGACACCGGGGAGCTGTTTTTT.

This clonotype was observed a handful of times. The CDR3 DNA is TGTGCCAGCAGCCAACAATGGGATCAGCCCCAGCATTTT. Encoded protein: CASSQQWDQPQHF. The J gene is TRBJ1-5, the V gene TRBV7-8; D remains ambiguous. This CDR3 region has 13 residues. Trimming stripped 5 bases from V and 5 bases from J, with 10 bases between. Germline V gene lookup returns CDR1 SGHVS and CDR2 FQNEAQ.

This clonotype was recorded many times. This chain links TRBV2 with TRBJ2-7; 8 bases map to TRBD2. The germline gives CDR1 SNHLY, CDR2 FYNNEI. V trimming: 7 bases; J trimming: 0 bases; junction bases outside the gene matches: 5. CDR3 size: 14 residues. CDR3 DNA sequence: TGTGCCAGCACGAAAAGCGGGAGCTCCTACGAGCAGTACTTC. It translates to CASTKSGSSYEQYF.

V is TRBV5-1 and J is TRBJ2-1, with D maybe TRBD2 (6 bases). V was clipped by 10 bases and J by 7 bases, with 24 bases between them. The CDR3 sequence is 15 residues long. Germline CDR1 and CDR2: SGHRS and YFSETQ. Here the CDR3 reads CAGSPAAGLKNEQFF. The CDR3 DNA is TGCGCCGGATCGCCGGCTGCGGGGCTAAAGAATGAGCAGTTCTTC. The complete variable domain, with remaining parts taken from reference TRBV5-1 and TRBJ2-1, reads KAGVTQTPRYLIKTRGQQVTLSCSPISGHRSVSWYQQTPGQGLQFLFEYFSETQRNKGNFPGRFSGRQFSNSRSEMNVSTLELGDSALYLCAGSPAAGLKNEQFFGPGTRLTVL.